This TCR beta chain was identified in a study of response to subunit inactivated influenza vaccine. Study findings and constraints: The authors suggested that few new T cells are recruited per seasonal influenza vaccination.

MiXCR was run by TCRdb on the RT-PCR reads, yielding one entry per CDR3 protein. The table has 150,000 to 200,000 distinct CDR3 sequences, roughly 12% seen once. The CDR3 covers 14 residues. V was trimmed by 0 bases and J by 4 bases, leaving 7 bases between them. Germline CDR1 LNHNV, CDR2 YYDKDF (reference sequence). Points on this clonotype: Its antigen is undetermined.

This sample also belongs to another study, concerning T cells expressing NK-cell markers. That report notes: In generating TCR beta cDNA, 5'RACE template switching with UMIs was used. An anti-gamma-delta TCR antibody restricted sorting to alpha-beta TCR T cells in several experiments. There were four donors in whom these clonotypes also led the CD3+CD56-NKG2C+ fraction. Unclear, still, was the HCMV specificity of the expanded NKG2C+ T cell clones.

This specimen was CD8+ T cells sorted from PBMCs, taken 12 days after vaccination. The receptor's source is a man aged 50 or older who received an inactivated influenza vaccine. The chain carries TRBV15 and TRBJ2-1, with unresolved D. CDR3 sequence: CATSRDRGYNEQFF. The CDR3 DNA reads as TGTGCCACCAGCAGAGATCGCGGTTACAATGAGCAGTTCTTC.